This entry is about one T cell receptor (beta chain). Its antigen is not yet known. One base away there is no much larger clone; base qualities are not given. The data are from a study of T cells in tuberculosis (dated by TCRdb to 2016 to 2019). Looking at the study overall: To characterize T cells specific for the mycobacterial lipid antigen glucose monomycolate (GMM), the study used CD1B tetramers together with high-throughput TCR immunosequencing. In a South African clinical cohort, IGRA-negative adolescents, IGRA-positive adolescents with latent tuberculosis and adults with active tuberculosis were compared, with 10 to 11 people in each group. The paper's findings and limits, for the study overall: Clinical samples were selected based on which cryopreserved specimens were available, and the active tuberculosis cases were adults whereas the controls were adolescents. A classifier using the diverse GMM-specific repertoire reached roughly 89% accuracy (AUROC 0.8 to 0.95), compared with roughly 70% accuracy using GEM motif frequencies. Smaller mean NN-distances to GMM-specific TCRs were observed in active tuberculosis TCR-alpha repertoires than in IGRA-negative controls, suggesting clonal expansion of GMM-specific TCRs. Shorter CDR3-alpha lengths in active tuberculosis patients partly drove the smaller NN-distances, and the TCR-beta difference was not statistically significant.

CDR1 is given as MDHEN and CDR2 as SYDVKM, both from the germline V gene. From cysteine to phenylalanine, the CDR3 is 16 amino acids long. Left in the record is the CDR3 DNA by itself, 48 bases read in frame from the first base. The germline ends are 16 bases apart after V is trimmed by 3 bases and J by 2 bases. TCR libraries were generated with the immunoSEQ multiplex PCR assay, using TCR-beta and/or TCR-alpha/delta assays for each sample. The amplified TCR libraries were sequenced on the Illumina high-throughput platform. For the original study's pipeline: Clustering and dimensionality reduction relied on pairwise TCRdist distances among GMM-specific receptors from T cells that were either sorted ex vivo or expanded in vitro. Each clinical repertoire was scored by mean NN-distance, the average TCRdist to the nearest 10% of tetramer-positive reference sequences. GEM TCR motif frequency was calculated as the fraction of unique TCRs that matched known GEM sequences by V/J usage and CDR3 length. Active tuberculosis was classified by linear discriminant analysis with leave-one-out cross-validation, implemented in scikit-learn. TCRdb provides this immuneACCESS table in a form limited to in-frame rearrangements. Some clones are lacking; in checked studies, under half of them reflect an unresolved V gene, and why the rest are absent is not known. Clone size and V and J calls were adopted from that table, with D and trimming inferred from the DNA. A total of roughly 28,000 clones appear in this sample, nearly 90% of them only once. The top ten clonotypes cover roughly 6.1% of the sample.

At study entry, adolescents were screened for latent tuberculosis infection by tuberculin skin test and QuantiFERON-TB GOLD In-Tube IGRA. Immunosequencing was performed on unsorted cryopreserved PBMC, with around 92,000 T cells per clinical donor covered on average. Eleven high schools in the Worcester region of the Western Cape, South Africa, served as enrollment sites for adolescents aged 12 to 18 years. About ten M. tuberculosis-infected adolescents and ten uninfected adolescents, matched for age and sex, were selected. For the adolescents, PBMC were isolated by density centrifugation from freshly drawn heparinized blood and then cryopreserved.

Recombination linked TRBV28 to TRBJ1-1; the D gene is unclear. This TCR came from a donor aged 10 to 29 with latent tuberculosis or without tuberculosis infection. Input material: PBMCs. The CDR3 reads as follows: CASSFRVPRRNTEAFF. Here is the DNA: TGTGCCAGCAGTTTTCGGGTACCCAGACGTAACACTGAAGCTTTCTTT.